This TCR beta chain comes out of a study of T cells in Graves' hyperthyroidism and ophthalmopathy. Study information: Staff took peripheral blood when the initial diagnosis was made, before any treatment began.

Study-wide results and caveats: Most thyroid clonotypes expanded above 0.001 were also detected in blood.

The study left out patients who had uncontrolled infection, other autoimmune disease, pregnancy or lactation. This clonotype was found many times. Its specificity is not known. Germline lookup yields CDR1 DFQATT and CDR2 SNEGSKA (reference sequence). The J segment lost 7 bases and the V segment lost 3 bases, leaving 10 bases of the junction unmatched. The CDR3 loop spans 14 amino acids. RNA transcripts gave rise to amplified TCR beta CDR3 regions. HTBI primers drove first-round RT-PCR of the TCR CDR3. TCRdb re-called the multiplex PCR reads through MiXCR, storing one row per CDR3 protein. The table shows 350,000 to 450,000 distinct CDR3 sequences, with more than 13% occurring only once.

The V gene is TRBV20-1, the J gene TRBJ2-7; TRBD2 matches 9 bases. The receptor comes from a man aged 45-65 years with Graves' ophthalmopathy. Sequenced material: blood. The DNA of the CDR3 is TGCAGTGCTAGCTTAGCGGGAGAGGCCAGGGAGCAGTACTTC. Its protein is CSASLAGEAREQYF.